Listed here are 14 T cell receptor gamma chains from one sample, sequenced in a study of γδ T cells in repeated Plasmodium falciparum infection. TCRdb reprocessed the multiplex PCR reads using CATT. The top ten hold 30% to 35% of the sample, which has 25,000 to 30,000 gamma-chain clones, roughly 3.1% seen once. Vgamma9/Vdelta2+ and Vdelta2-negative gammadelta T cells were flow-sorted from PBMC for bulk sequencing. Specimen: gamma-delta T cells from blood. The source of these receptors is a pool of human donors (malaria-infected and uninfected, not separated).

Many counts were recorded for this clone. The translation of this DNA and the TCRdb protein of a much larger clone differ at residue 9, probably owing to a read error; the protein shown here is translated from the DNA. J gene calling gave no result, while the V gene is TRGV3. CDR3 length equals 11 residues. Germline loops: CDR1 VTNTFY, CDR2 YDVSTARD (reference sequence). CDR3 DNA: TGTGCCACCTGGGACATTAATAAGGAACTCTTT. Translating gives CATWDINKELF.

This clone came up many times. In the same sample, other DNA sequences code for this CDR3. CDR3 nucleotide sequence: TGTGCCACCTGGGACAGGCATGATACAATTACCCTCTTT. This codes for CATWDRHDTITLF. V gene TRGV3 combines with J gene TRGJ1 or TRGJ2. J gave up 16 bases and V 0 bases, and 15 bases lay outside the gene matches. Germline loops: CDR1 VTNTFY, CDR2 YDVSTARD (reference sequence). This CDR3 is 13 amino acids long.

This clone has ten or more counts. A far larger clone is only one base removed, so a read error is likely. The sample carries other DNA sequences with the same CDR3. The chain joins TRGV9 to TRGJ1 or TRGJ2. TCRdb offers no J gene call, so here the DNA was matched to germline to obtain one. CDR1 is GITISATS and CDR2 is ISYDGTV in the germline V gene (reference sequence). This CDR3 spans 11 amino acids. The CDR3 sequence is CALWEPYKKLF. Here the CDR3 DNA reads TGTGCCCTGTGGGAACCTTATAAGAAACTCTTT.

As to this clone: The TCRdb record carries a much larger clone's protein, which differs from this DNA's translation at residue 11; a read error is the likely cause, and the protein listed here is the DNA translation. This sequence joins TRGV9 and TRGJP2. Assignment of the J gene here rests on matching the DNA to germline, because TCRdb gives none. The CDR3 consists of 14 residues. Germline lookup yields CDR1 GITISATS and CDR2 ISYDGTV (reference sequence). CDR3 sequence reads: CALWEVHGDWTKTF. CDR3 DNA: TGTGCCTTGTGGGAGGTGCACGGTGATTGGACCAAGACGTTT.

This clone was counted many times. The gene calls are TRGV5 and TRGJ1 or TRGJ2. The germline V gene has CDR1 VINAFY and CDR2 YDVSNSKD. The CDR3 runs to 15 residues. The ends lost 2 bases at V and 4 bases at J; junction bases unmatched: 11. The chain's CDR3 is CATWDTSKSYYKKLF. As DNA, the CDR3 is TGTGCCACCTGGGACACCTCCAAGTCCTATTATAAGAAACTCTTT.

In this sample, this clone turned up many times. A far larger clone is one nucleotide away, so this likely arose from a read error. It is unclear where the CDR3 begins or ends on the DNA, so no DNA is shown, and the CDR3 is as TCRdb lists it. V gene assignment gives TRGV9, but the J gene was left uncalled. The CDR3 adds up to 30 amino acids, both ends counted. CDR1 is GITISATS, CDR2 ISYDGTV, per germline (reference sequence). CDR3 protein: CALWEQGLRNSLAVEQHLLSQVSIGRIQHF.

Details on this clone: TCRdb has a much larger clone's protein, which differs at residue 5 from the translation of this DNA, likely because of a read error; what is shown is the protein translated from the DNA. Called V gene: TRGV9; the J gene was not called. The germline V gene encodes CDR1 GITISATS and CDR2 ISYDGTV (reference sequence). The CDR3 spans 10 residues. The chain's CDR3 is CALWGVLELF. The CDR3 coding sequence is TGTGCCTTGTGGGGGGTGTTGGAACTCTTT.

This clone appeared a few times. The protein TCRdb gives is from a much larger clone and does not agree with this DNA's translation at residue 13, likely a read error; the protein shown here comes from the DNA. No call exists for the J gene, whereas the V gene is TRGV2. CDR1 is EGSNGY, CDR2 YDSYNSKV, per germline. The CDR3 consists of 15 residues. The CDR3 coding sequence is TGTGCCACCTGGGACGGGCCCGAGAGTGATTGGATCGAGACGTTT. It is translated as CATWDGPESDWIETF.

In the case of this clone: A read error likely explains this, since a far larger clone differs by one base. At the DNA level, this CDR3 is encoded by other sequences in the same sample as well. The CDR3 DNA follows: TGTGCCTTATGGGAGCGCTTTTATTATAAGAAACTCTTT. Protein product: CALWERFYYKKLF. The chain links TRGV9 to TRGJ1 or TRGJ2. Germline CDR1 is GITISATS and CDR2 is ISYDGTV (reference sequence). The CDR3 is 13 residues long.

Comments on this clone: TCRdb's listed protein matches a much larger clone and diverges from this DNA's translation at residue 12, likely through a read error; the protein shown comes from the DNA. For the V gene the call is TRGV2; the J gene has no call. Germline loops: CDR1 EGSNGY, CDR2 YDSYNSKV. The CDR3 is made up of 14 amino acids. CDR3 sequence: CATWDGQNYYKRLF. The CDR3 DNA is TGTGCCACCTGGGACGGGCAAAATTATTATAAGAGACTCTTT.

This clone occurred many times. This DNA translates differently at residue 11 from the TCRdb protein, which is that of a much larger clone; a read error is likely, and the protein shown is the DNA's own translation. CDR3 sequence reads: CALWELDPFCCKKLF. As DNA, the CDR3 is TGTGCCTTGTGGGAGCTCGACCCTTTTTGTTGTAAGAAACTCTTT. This sequence joins TRGV9 and TRGJ1 or TRGJ2. In the absence of a J gene in TCRdb, the DNA was matched to germline to assign it here. With V trimmed by 3 bases and J by 9 bases, 17 bases remained unmatched. This CDR3 spans 15 amino acids. Per germline, CDR1 GITISATS and CDR2 ISYDGTV (reference sequence).

This clone was detected many times. The chain joins TRGV4 to TRGJ1 or TRGJ2. Per the germline V gene, CDR1 is EGSTGY and CDR2 is YDSYTSSV. With 2 bases clipped from V and 5 bases from J, the junction kept 12 bases outside the gene matches. This CDR3 has 15 residues. The DNA of the CDR3 is TGTGCCACCTGGGATGTGCCCCGAGGGCATTATAAGAAACTCTTT. This translates into CATWDVPRGHYKKLF.

As regards this clone: This likely stems from a read error, as it lies one base from a far larger clone. This sample also contains other DNA sequences that code for the same CDR3. The CDR3 loop is CALWEARYYKKLF. The CDR3 DNA follows: TGTGCCTTGTGGGAGGCCCGGTACTATAAGAAACTCTTT. The rearrangement uses TRGV9 and TRGJ1 or TRGJ2. The J gene is absent in TCRdb and was assigned here via DNA matching to germline. CDR3 length equals 13 residues. Looked up from germline, CDR1 is GITISATS and CDR2 is ISYDGTV (reference sequence). With V trimmed by 2 bases and J by 7 bases, 8 bases remained unmatched.

This clone qualifies as medium-sized. V gene TRGV9 combines with J gene TRGJ1 or TRGJ2. V lost 0 bases and J lost 12; bases outside the gene matches: 5. The CDR3 has 11 residues. CDR1 and CDR2 (germline): GITISATS, ISYDGTV (reference sequence). For the CDR3, the DNA is TGTGCCTTGTGGGAGGTGCATGGGAAACTCTTT. Translated, it gives CALWEVHGKLF.